Below, 27 T cell receptor beta chains from the same sample are listed, as sequenced in a study of T cell responses to AZD1222 COVID-19 vaccine. Here immunoSEQ multiplex PCR was the method, and the copy in TCRdb shows in-frame clones only, minus some. The sample lists 45,000 or so clones; approximately 83% were seen once. Material: peripheral blood, obtained on day 0 of AZD1222 vaccination. The receptors were sampled from an adult in good health.

The rearrangement joins TRBV1 to TRBJ2-3; the D call TRBD1 from the table was never checked on the DNA. TRBV1 constitutes a pseudogene. This CDR3 spans 12 amino acids. CDR3: CTSSPSPDTQYF. CDR3 DNA sequence: TGCACCAGCAGCCCATCCCCAGATACGCAGTATTTT.

The J gene is TRBJ1-6, the V gene TRBV7-3; maybe TRBD1 (5 bases). The germline V and J ends were trimmed by 0 bases and 8 bases, with 11 bases remaining between them. The CDR3 has 15 residues. Germline V gene sequence: CDR1 SGHTA, CDR2 FQGTGA. In nucleotides, the CDR3 is TGTGCCAGCAGCTTAACGCGGGGCCCCCATTCACCCCTCCACTTT. It specifies CASSLTRGPHSPLHF.

The chain has TRBV2 and TRBJ1-5; 10 bases map to TRBD1. The trim removed 6 bases at V and 6 bases at J, leaving 8 bases unmatched. This CDR3 spans 15 amino acids. Germline-derived CDR1 and CDR2 are SNHLY and FYNNEI. The CDR3 loop reads CASSDRTGGRQPQHF. The CDR3 region has the DNA TGTGCCAGCAGCGACAGGACAGGGGGGCGTCAGCCCCAGCATTTT.

As regards this clone: One junction end does not reproduce the germline sequence, and a read error may be involved. The chain employs TRBV7-7 and TRBJ2-4; 8 bases are shared with TRBD2. This CDR3 contains 16 residues. Germline values: CDR1 SSHAT, CDR2 FNYEAQ (reference sequence). This chain's CDR3 is CASSLGSSGRVNIQYF. As DNA, the CDR3 is TGTGCTAGCAGCTTAGGATCTAGCGGGCGGGTGAACATTCAGTACTTC.

CDR3 region: CASSLDQGRREQYF. CDR3 nucleotides: TGTGCCAGCAGCTTAGATCAAGGGAGACGGGAGCAGTACTTC. This sequence joins TRBV11-2 and TRBJ2-7; a possible D gene is TRBD2 (5 bases). The CDR3 has 14 residues. Trimming stripped 0 bases from V and 7 bases from J, with 13 bases between. Germline V gives CDR1 SGHAT, CDR2 FQNNGV.

The chain recombines TRBV11-3 with TRBJ2-1; possibly TRBD2 for D (6 bases). The V gene lost 1 base and the J gene lost 10 bases, with 11 bases spanning the gap. The CDR3 is made up of 13 amino acids. Per the germline V gene, CDR1 is SGHNT and CDR2 is YENEEA. CDR3 nucleotide sequence: TGTGCCAGCAGCTTAGGCGGGGATGGGGAGCAGTTCTTC. Translating it yields CASSLGGDGEQFF.

This clone was seen a few times. The rearrangement links TRBV7-9 to TRBJ2-2; D not certain. Germline values: CDR1 SEHNR, CDR2 FQNEAQ (reference sequence). The length of the CDR3 is 14 residues. V lost 3 bases and J 7 bases, leaving 12 bases between the germline ends. The CDR3, as DNA: TGTGCCAGCAGCTTCATTTCTGGGGTCGGGGAGCTGTTTTTT. Amino acids: CASSFISGVGELFF.

The CDR3 loop is CASSRGSGGNQPQHF. CDR3 in DNA: TGCGCCAGCAGCCGAGGGTCCGGAGGCAATCAGCCCCAGCATTTT. This chain uses TRBV4-3 with TRBJ1-5, with D uncertain. Trimming took 4 bases from V and 2 from J, leaving 12 bases between them. Germline-derived CDR1 and CDR2 are LGHNA and YSLEER. The CDR3 length is 15 residues.

CDR3 nucleotide sequence: TGTGCCAGCAGCCAAGCTACAGGCCCTAACTATGGCTACACCTTC. Translation: CASSQATGPNYGYTF. The V gene is TRBV3-1 (or the pseudogene TRBV3-2), the J gene TRBJ1-2, with D tentatively TRBD1 (5 bases). V dropped 1 base and J dropped 0 bases, with 9 bases sitting between them. Germline-derived CDR1 and CDR2 are LGHDT and YNNKEL (reference sequence). The CDR3 is 15 amino acids.

This chain joins TRBV5-1 and TRBJ1-6; no firm D call. Germline CDR1 and CDR2: SGHRS and YFSETQ. V lost 4 bases and J 7 bases, leaving 12 bases between the germline ends. The CDR3 extends over 14 amino acids. CDR3 sequence: CASSLAGGNSPLHF. CDR3 DNA: TGCGCCAGCAGCCTAGCGGGCGGAAATTCACCCCTCCACTTT. The full variable domain, with the rest looked up from reference TRBV5-1 and TRBJ1-6, is KAGVTQTPRYLIKTRGQQVTLSCSPISGHRSVSWYQQTPGQGLQFLFEYFSETQRNKGNFPGRFSGRQFSNSRSEMNVSTLELGDSALYLCASSLAGGNSPLHFGNGTRLTVT.

This chain links TRBV6-2 or TRBV6-3 with TRBJ1-4, with a tentative D call TRBD1 (6 bases). V shed 0 bases and J shed 8 bases, with 25 bases lying between them. The CDR3 extends over 19 amino acids. The germline gives CDR1 MNHEY, CDR2 SVGEGT. DNA for the CDR3: TGTGCCAGCAGTTACTCGACATTCGCGGGGGCGCGAAGAACCGAAAAACTGTTTTTT. Amino acids: CASSYSTFAGARRTEKLFF.

The V call is TRBV20-1, the J call TRBJ2-1; D unclear. The CDR3 is 15 amino acids. Germline V gene data show CDR1 as DFQATT and CDR2 as SNEGSKA (reference sequence). With 3 bases removed from V and 5 bases from J, the gap between germline ends came to 17 bases. In nucleotides, the CDR3 is TGCAGTGCTAGTGATGCCGGCAGAGCGAACAATGAGCAGTTCTTC. It is translated as CSASDAGRANNEQFF.

A few counts support this clone. This chain joins TRBV5-1 and TRBJ2-7, with 9 nucleotides matching TRBD1. CDR3 length: 16 amino acids. Germline lookup yields CDR1 SGHRS and CDR2 YFSETQ. Trimming cost V 4 bases and J 0 bases; bases outside gene matches: 8. The CDR3 bases are TGCGCCAGCAGCACATTGACAGGGGGTGACTCCTACGAGCAGTACTTC. Encoded protein: CASSTLTGGDSYEQYF.

The V gene is TRBV7-8, the J gene TRBJ2-3, with a tentative D call TRBD1 (5 bases). The V gene's germline CDR1 is SGHVS and CDR2 FQNEAQ. CDR3 length: 15 residues. Deletions cut 1 base from V and 8 bases from J, with 16 bases between. CDR3 in amino acids: CASSLVGQGRSTQYF. Written as DNA, the CDR3 is TGTGCCAGCAGCTTAGTCGGGCAGGGTCGCAGTACGCAGTATTTT.

The gene calls are TRBV7-2 and TRBJ1-3; 7 bases map to TRBD1. V shed 2 bases, J shed 1 base, and the junction held 5 bases outside the gene matches. The germline CDR1 and CDR2 sequences are SGHTA and FQGNSA. The CDR3 spans 16 residues. CDR3 sequence: CASSLTQGVSGNTIYF. CDR3 bases: TGTGCCAGCAGCTTAACGCAGGGGGTGTCTGGAAACACCATATATTTT. Full variable domain (outside the CDR3, taken from reference TRBV7-2 and TRBJ1-3): GAGVSQSPSNKVTEKGKDVELRCDPISGHTALYWYRQSLGQGLEFLIYFQGNSAPDKSGLPSDRFSAERTGGSVSTLTIQRTQQEDSAVYLCASSLTQGVSGNTIYFGEGSWLTVV.

The chain joins TRBV7-8 to TRBJ2-7; a weak D match, TRBD2 (6 bases). Deletions cut 0 bases from V and 0 bases from J, with 15 bases between. Germline lookup yields CDR1 SGHVS and CDR2 FQNEAQ. This CDR3 contains 17 residues. CDR3 amino acids: CASSLARSLASSYEQYF. The CDR3 DNA reads as TGTGCCAGCAGCTTAGCGCGGAGCCTAGCGAGCTCCTACGAGCAGTACTTC.

This chain links TRBV12-3 or TRBV12-4 with TRBJ1-2, with D perhaps TRBD1 (5 bases). The CDR3 contains 11 residues. V lost 7 bases and J 7 bases, leaving 10 bases between the germline ends. CDR3 sequence (DNA): TGTGCCAGCACTTCGGGGGGTGGCTACACCTTC. Translation: CASTSGGGYTF.

This clone was recorded many times. The genes are TRBV7-9 and TRBJ2-7; 8 positions match TRBD1. This CDR3 is 16 amino acids long. V trimming: 5 bases; J trimming: 0 bases; junction bases outside the gene matches: 9. CDR1 is SEHNR and CDR2 is FQNEAQ in the germline V gene (reference sequence). For the CDR3, the DNA is TGTGCCAGCAGCAGCACCGGGACAGGAAGCTCCTACGAGCAGTACTTC. Translated, it gives CASSSTGTGSSYEQYF. Full variable domain (missing parts from reference TRBV7-9 and TRBJ2-7): DTGVSQNPRHKITKRGQNVTFRCDPISEHNRLYWYRQTLGQGPEFLTYFQNEAQLEKSRLLSDRFSAERPKGSFSTLEIQRTEQGDSAMYLCASSSTGTGSSYEQYFGPGTRLTVT.

This clone was found once. The J gene is TRBJ1-6, the V gene TRBV3-1 (or the pseudogene TRBV3-2); D unclear. This CDR3 has 15 residues. V was trimmed by 0 bases and J by 7 bases, leaving 10 bases between them. Germline V gives CDR1 LGHDT, CDR2 YNNKEL (reference sequence). This chain's CDR3 is CASSQDRQFNSPLHF. The CDR3, as DNA: TGTGCCAGCAGCCAAGATCGGCAGTTCAATTCACCCCTCCACTTT.

The chain has TRBV10-3 and TRBJ2-3; 12 bases match TRBD2. The V segment lost 2 bases and the J segment 0 bases; nucleotides outside the gene matches: 15. Germline assignment: CDR1 ENHRY and CDR2 SYGVKD. CDR3 size: 21 residues. Here the CDR3 reads CAISEPLRTSGDRTSTDTQYF. The CDR3 DNA reads TGTGCCATCAGTGAGCCGCTTCGGACTAGCGGGGACCGAACTAGCACAGATACGCAGTATTTT.

This chain's CDR3 is CASSRGTSALSSYNEQFF. Written as DNA, the CDR3 is TGTGCCAGTAGTAGAGGGACTAGCGCCCTGTCATCCTACAATGAGCAGTTCTTC. V and J are TRBV19 and TRBJ2-1; TRBD2 matches 10 bases. V lost 4 bases, J lost 1 base, and 10 bases stayed unmatched. Germline values: CDR1 LNHDA, CDR2 SQIVND (reference sequence). The CDR3 has 18 amino acids.

This clone was recorded only once. The V and J genes are TRBV4-1 and TRBJ2-7; D unclear. The CDR3 has 14 amino acids. The germline CDR1 and CDR2 sequences are MGHRA and YSYEKL. Between the trimmed V and J ends, which lost 5 bases and 3 bases, there was a span of 14 bases. The CDR3 nucleotides read TGCGCCAGCAGCAGTAAGGGTACTAACTACGAGCAGTACTTC. Translating gives CASSSKGTNYEQYF.

The chain has TRBV7-9 and TRBJ2-7; 7 bases match TRBD1. The CDR3 extends over 13 amino acids. Germline V CDR1 and CDR2: SEHNR, FQNEAQ (reference sequence). The trim removed 5 bases at V and 1 base at J, leaving 2 bases unmatched. CDR3 in DNA: TGTGCCAGCAGCCCGGGACAGTCCTACGAGCAGTACTTC. It encodes CASSPGQSYEQYF. The full variable domain, with the rest looked up from reference TRBV7-9 and TRBJ2-7, is DTGVSQNPRHKITKRGQNVTFRCDPISEHNRLYWYRQTLGQGPEFLTYFQNEAQLEKSRLLSDRFSAERPKGSFSTLEIQRTEQGDSAMYLCASSPGQSYEQYFGPGTRLTVT.

The J gene is TRBJ1-5, the V gene TRBV7-2; D is possibly TRBD1 (6 bases). Trimming stripped 3 bases from V and 7 bases from J, with 13 bases between. Germline V CDR1 and CDR2: SGHTA, FQGNSA. The CDR3 has 14 residues. CDR3 sequence: CASSFLQGGQPQHF. CDR3 DNA sequence: TGTGCCAGCAGCTTCTTACAGGGAGGCCAGCCCCAGCATTTT.

The chain couples TRBV9 to TRBJ2-5, with D hard to call. Trimming pared 4 bases from V and 3 bases from J, leaving 10 bases between. Germline V gives CDR1 SGDLS, CDR2 YYNGEE. This CDR3 has 13 residues. For the CDR3, the DNA is TGTGCCAGCAGCCAAGGTCCGAAAGAGACCCAGTACTTC. Translating it yields CASSQGPKETQYF.

This chain connects TRBV24-1 to TRBJ1-5; D remains ambiguous. From germline, CDR1 is KGHDR and CDR2 SFDVKD. V gave up 4 bases and J gave up 9 bases, with 15 bases separating them. CDR3 length: 14 amino acids. CDR3 in DNA: TGTGCCACCAGTGACGCCCAGTTCTTTGGGCCCCAGCATTTT. This codes for CATSDAQFFGPQHF.

The chain carries TRBV19 and TRBJ2-3; D is undetermined. V shed 5 bases and J shed 6 bases, with 9 bases lying between them. Looked up from germline, CDR1 is LNHDA and CDR2 is SQIVND (reference sequence). There are 12 residues in the CDR3. CDR3 in DNA: TGTGCCAGTAGTGATGTGCTGGATACGCAGTATTTT. Residues: CASSDVLDTQYF.